The text below deals with one TCR beta chain. The antigen remains undetermined. The data were produced by immunoSEQ multiplex PCR, yet TCRdb's version contains in-frame clones alone and is incomplete. This table has roughly 72,000 clones, around 94% appearing once. These data belong to a study of OX40 agonist ivuxolimab in advanced cancers. Whole-study findings and limits: CD4+ and CD8+ T cells in blood underwent clonal expansion by week 6 at 0.1 to 3.0 mg/kg.

Between the trimmed V and J ends, which lost 3 bases and 3 bases, there was a span of 18 bases. The CDR3 sequence is 15 residues long. Germline V gives CDR1 SQVTM, CDR2 ANQGSEA. The source was CD4+ or CD8+ T cells sorted from blood, collected in a trial of the OX40 agonist ivuxolimab. The V and J genes are TRBV29-1 and TRBJ2-7; a weak D match, TRBD1 (6 bases). This TCR came from an adult with an advanced solid tumor such as melanoma, head and neck, liver or kidney cancer. Here the CDR3 DNA reads TGCAGCGTTGAGCAAACCGGGACACAGCTCTACGAGCAGTACTTC. Residues: CSVEQTGTQLYEQYF.